This is a list of T cell receptor beta chains from one sample in a study of beta chain features in type 1 diabetes. Produced via immunoSEQ multiplex PCR; TCRdb's table is partial and in-frame only. The data contain around 130,000 clones, around 10% of them seen just once; the ten biggest clones take up approximately 0.7%. Sequenced material: central memory CD4+ T cells from blood. Receptor source: a man between 25 and 39 years old with type 1 diabetes. Both conserved end residues are part of each CDR3. D genes are given only for firm matches. For some rows the clone size is stated as once, few or many, or as a class when expanded; others skip it.

TRBV9	few	TRBJ1-5	.	CASSHTGLDNQPQHF	TGTGCCAGCAGCCACACAGGGTTGGACAATCAGCCCCAGCATTTT
TRBV6-5	few	TRBJ2-7	TRBD1	CASSSTGVMIYEQYF	TGTGCCAGCAGCTCGACAGGGGTGATGATCTACGAGCAGTACTTC
TRBV28	few	TRBJ1-6	TRBD1	CASSLIQGNSPLHF	TGTGCCAGCAGTTTAATACAGGGGAATTCACCCCTCCACTTT
TRBV6-5	.	TRBJ1-1	.	CATTGRSPEAFF	TGTGCCACCACAGGAAGGTCTCCTGAAGCTTTCTTT
TRBV2	few	TRBJ1-6	.	CASSGMGGIYNSPLHF	TGTGCCAGCAGCGGGATGGGAGGGATCTATAATTCACCCCTCCACTTT
TRBV7-6	.	TRBJ2-2	TRBD1	CASSWGQGTGELFF	TGTGCCAGCAGCTGGGGACAGGGAACCGGGGAGCTGTTTTTT
TRBV19	few	TRBJ1-4	TRBD1	CAVGQMNEKLFF	TGTGCCGTGGGACAGATGAATGAAAAACTGTTTTTT
TRBV4-2	few	TRBJ1-3	.	CASSQDPGTGNTIYF	TGTGCCAGCAGCCAAGATCCGGGTACTGGAAACACCATATATTTT
TRBV5-4	few	TRBJ2-1	.	CASSTGDKSYNEQFF	TGTGCCAGCAGCACCGGGGACAAGTCCTACAATGAGCAGTTCTTC
TRBV11-2	many	TRBJ2-1	.	CASSLTEADNEQFF	TGTGCCAGCAGCTTAACGGAGGCGGACAATGAGCAGTTCTTC
TRBV2	.	TRBJ1-6	TRBD1	CASSGTGDNSPLHF	TGTGCCAGCAGTGGGACAGGGGACAATTCACCCCTCCACTTT
TRBV11-2	few	TRBJ2-5	TRBD1	CASSSQGDAETQYF	TGTGCCAGCAGCTCACAGGGGGACGCGGAGACCCAGTACTTC
TRBV27	.	TRBJ1-6	.	CASSSSGNSPLHF	TGTGCCAGCAGCTCCTCCGGTAATTCACCCCTCCACTTT
TRBV7-9	.	TRBJ2-1	.	CASSKDWRTYNEQFF	TGTGCCAGCAGCAAGGACTGGAGGACTTACAATGAGCAGTTCTTC
TRBV10-3	few	TRBJ2-3	.	CAISESVAPPQYF	TGTGCCATCAGTGAGAGTGTGGCCCCCCCGCAGTATTTT
TRBV28	few	TRBJ2-6	.	CASRASLSGANVLTF	TGTGCCAGCAGGGCCTCTCTCTCTGGGGCCAACGTCCTGACTTTC
TRBV20-1	.	TRBJ2-7	.	CSASSVYEQYF	TGCAGTGCTAGTTCAGTTTACGAGCAGTACTTC
TRBV5-4	.	TRBJ2-1	TRBD2	CASSLASGGNYNEQFF	TGTGCCAGCAGCTTAGCTAGCGGGGGAAACTACAATGAGCAGTTCTTC
TRBV19	few	TRBJ2-7	.	CASSRRDTYEQYF	TGTGCCAGTTCCCGAAGGGACACCTACGAGCAGTACTTC
TRBV27	few	TRBJ2-7	.	CASSLIGVSSYEQYF	TGTGCCAGCAGTTTAATCGGGGTCTCCTCCTACGAGCAGTACTTC
TRBV29-1	.	TRBJ2-2	.	CSVDRGELFF	TGCAGCGTTGATCGCGGGGAGCTGTTTTTT
TRBV20-1	.	TRBJ1-5	.	CSAARRGTQHF	TGCAGTGCCGCTCGAAGGGGGACCCAGCATTTT
TRBV6-5	few	TRBJ1-1	TRBD1	CASGTGSLNTEAFF	TGTGCCAGCGGGACAGGGAGCCTGAACACTGAAGCTTTCTTT
TRBV19	few	TRBJ2-2	TRBD2	CASSIQGGNGELFF	TGTGCCAGTAGTATACAGGGAGGGAACGGGGAGCTGTTTTTT
TRBV2	.	TRBJ2-2	.	CASSVTQTTGELFF	TGTGCCAGCAGTGTGACACAGACCACCGGGGAGCTGTTTTTT
TRBV6-6	.	TRBJ2-3	TRBD2	CASSYSEAGGTDTQYF	TGTGCCAGCAGTTACTCGGAAGCGGGGGGGACAGATACGCAGTATTTT
TRBV7-9	few	TRBJ1-2	.	CASSSKGRGEGYTF	TGTGCCAGCAGCTCTAAGGGCAGGGGCGAAGGCTACACCTTC
TRBV28	.	TRBJ1-5	.	CASSLGTGYQPQHF	TGTGCCAGCAGTTTAGGCACAGGGTATCAGCCCCAGCATTTT
TRBV19	few	TRBJ1-1	.	CASSQPGHMNTEAFF	TGTGCCAGTAGCCAACCGGGACATATGAACACTGAAGCTTTCTTT
TRBV28	few	TRBJ1-6	TRBD1	CASGTGQDRPLHF	TGTGCCAGCGGGACAGGCCAAGATAGACCCCTCCACTTT
TRBV2	few	TRBJ1-5	.	CASSEDYSYQPQHF	TGTGCCAGCAGTGAAGATTACAGCTATCAGCCCCAGCATTTT
TRBV6-5	.	TRBJ2-7	.	CASTPDSGEQYF	TGTGCCAGCACCCCCGACTCCGGCGAGCAGTACTTC
TRBV15	.	TRBJ2-3	TRBD2	CATAPGLAGKADTQYF	TGTGCCACCGCTCCGGGACTAGCGGGGAAAGCAGATACGCAGTATTTT
TRBV28	.	TRBJ1-5	.	CASSSTQGFQPQHF	TGTGCCAGCAGTTCCACACAGGGTTTTCAGCCCCAGCATTTT
TRBV5-1	.	TRBJ1-1	.	CASSLEEAHTEAFF	TGCGCCAGCAGCTTGGAGGAGGCCCACACTGAAGCTTTCTTT
TRBV28	few	TRBJ2-5	TRBD2	CASSLAGAGGQETQYF	TGTGCCAGCAGTTTAGCTGGTGCGGGGGGGCAGGAGACCCAGTACTTC
TRBV11-2	.	TRBJ2-7	.	CASSFQGFSYEQYF	TGTGCCAGCAGCTTCCAGGGTTTTTCCTACGAGCAGTACTTC
TRBV10-3	.	TRBJ1-6	.	CASSPNRNSPLHF	TGTGCCAGCAGCCCAAACAGAAATTCACCCCTCCACTTT
TRBV7-2	few	TRBJ2-5	.	CASSLGHGITTQETQYF	TGTGCCAGCAGCTTAGGTCACGGTATAACTACACAAGAGACCCAGTACTTC
TRBV18	.	TRBJ1-2	.	CASSPQGDTNYGYTF	TGTGCCAGCTCACCACAGGGAGACACAAACTATGGCTACACCTTC
TRBV7-6	few	TRBJ2-2	.	CASSKRQSTGELFF	TGTGCCAGCAGCAAACGACAGAGCACCGGGGAGCTGTTTTTT
TRBV5-4	few	TRBJ2-2	.	CASSAKQGTGELFF	TGTGCCAGCAGCGCAAAACAGGGTACCGGGGAGCTGTTTTTT
TRBV18	many	TRBJ2-7	TRBD1	CASSPTGVSYEQYF	TGTGCCAGCTCACCGACAGGGGTGTCCTACGAGCAGTACTTC
TRBV5-6	few	TRBJ2-3	TRBD1	CASSKGTVSDTQYF	TGTGCCAGCAGCAAGGGGACAGTTTCGGATACGCAGTATTTT
TRBV6-5	.	TRBJ2-5	TRBD2	CASSLAGVATQYF	TGTGCCAGCAGTTTGGCGGGGGTGGCGACCCAGTACTTC
TRBV19	.	TRBJ2-1	TRBD2	CASCRLAGQEQFF	TGTGCCAGTTGTCGGCTAGCGGGGCAAGAGCAGTTCTTC
TRBV4-1	.	TRBJ2-3	TRBD2	CASGLGQGGGVDTQYF	TGCGCCAGCGGCCTAGGCCAGGGCGGGGGAGTGGATACGCAGTATTTT
TRBV7-2	many	TRBJ1-6	.	CASQDRGSPLHF	TGTGCCAGCCAGGACCGGGGGTCACCCCTCCACTTT
TRBV19	.	TRBJ1-2	.	CASSIGMAGNYGYTF	TGTGCCAGTAGTATTGGGATGGCAGGGAACTATGGCTACACCTTC
TRBV6-5	few	TRBJ2-1	.	CATLEQFF	TGTGCCACCCTTGAGCAGTTCTTC
TRBV4-3	few	TRBJ2-7	TRBD1	CASSREGTGLSYEQYF	TGCGCCAGCAGCCGGGAAGGGACAGGGCTCTCCTACGAGCAGTACTTC
TRBV5-1	.	TRBJ2-3	TRBD1	CASNRDSGTDTQYF	TGCGCCAGCAACCGGGACAGTGGAACAGATACGCAGTATTTT
TRBV7-2	.	TRBJ1-1	TRBD1	CASSPQQGRSTEAFF	TGTGCCAGCAGCCCCCAACAGGGGCGGAGCACTGAAGCTTTCTTT
TRBV18	.	TRBJ2-1	.	CASSPLEGGQFF	TGTGCCAGCTCACCATTAGAGGGAGGGCAGTTCTTC
TRBV5-1	few	TRBJ1-2	TRBD1	CASSASGTEAFGYTF	TGCGCCAGCAGCGCCTCCGGGACAGAGGCCTTTGGCTACACCTTC
TRBV28	.	TRBJ2-4	TRBD2	CASSGGGNIQYF	TGTGCCTCTAGCGGCGGGGGAAACATTCAGTACTTC
TRBV28	.	TRBJ2-1	TRBD2	CASMGASGGYVKYEQFF	TGTGCCAGCATGGGCGCTAGCGGGGGGTATGTCAAATATGAGCAGTTCTTC
TRBV28	.	TRBJ2-7	.	CASSLSLVRSEQYF	TGTGCCAGCAGTTTGAGTCTGGTAAGATCCGAGCAGTACTTC
TRBV13	few	TRBJ1-1	.	CASTNQGDNTEAFF	TGTGCCAGCACTAACCAAGGGGATAACACTGAAGCTTTCTTT
TRBV11-2	few	TRBJ2-5	.	CASILPIETQYF	TGTGCCAGCATCCTACCGATAGAGACCCAGTACTTC